This T cell receptor (beta chain) stems from a study of T cell responses to AZD1222 COVID-19 vaccine. Background on the study: Some second doses came at about 4 weeks and others at about 12 weeks; these were pooled. Whole-study results and caveats: Clonal diversity may have been underestimated in mostly white British donors. After the peak T cell response, and only then, were repertoires sampled. In the spike-specific TCR repertoire, nearly half reportedly target unmutated variant regions.

A note on this clone: Its specificity is not known.

Germline CDR1 reads SGHDT; CDR2 reads YYEEEE. This CDR3 contains 13 residues. Trimming cost V 4 bases and J 0 bases; bases outside gene matches: 1. Here immunoSEQ multiplex PCR was the method, and the copy in TCRdb shows in-frame clones only, minus some. The sample records about 180,000 clones, approximately 90% being singletons. This clonotype was sampled from an adult in good health. The chain is built from TRBV5-6 and TRBJ2-7, with 7 bases that match TRBD2. The sequences come from peripheral blood, collected on day 0 of AZD1222 vaccination. The CDR3 bases are TGTGCCAGCAGCCCGGGGGGCTCCTACGAGCAGTACTTC. This gives the protein CASSPGGSYEQYF. The variable domain in full, with the rest retrieved from reference TRBV5-6 and TRBJ2-7, is DAGVTQSPTHLIKTRGQQVTLRCSPKSGHDTVSWYQQALGQGPQFIFQYYEEEERQRGNFPDRFSGHQFPNYSSELNVNALLLGDSALYLCASSPGGSYEQYFGPGTRLTVT.